The clone carrying this T cell receptor beta chain was picked up a small number of times. Its target is unknown. These data come from a study of T cell repertoires in cytomegalovirus infection. Overall study findings and caveats: What dominated the ex vivo response were HLA-C-restricted CMV-specific TCR beta clonotypes.

Trimming stripped 5 bases from V and 0 bases from J, with 13 bases between. This CDR3 has 16 residues. Germline loops: CDR1 MNHGY, CDR2 SAAAGT. TCRdb itself ran the reads through MiXCR, one entry per CDR3 protein. Among some 590,000 distinct CDR3 sequences, roughly 42% were seen once, and the ten largest hold around 48%. Sequencing used cultured PBMCs, obtained from culture after CMV antigen stimulation. This TCR was recovered from a human donor in good health (CMV status not recorded). Some clones in this sample may be carry-over from other donors' samples. V and J are TRBV6-8 and TRBJ2-2; D is perhaps TRBD2 (5 bases). The CDR3 DNA reads TGTGCCAGCAGTCGGAGAGGAGCGGCGAACACCGGGGAGCTGTTTTTT. Its translation: CASSRRGAANTGELFF.